Described below is a single T cell receptor beta chain sequence and its context. The antigen is unknown. The method was immunoSEQ multiplex PCR; TCRdb's version includes in-frame clones alone and lacks a portion of them. The sample has some 20,000 clones, approximately 84% seen once. This specimen comes from a study of lymphopenia after photon versus proton radiotherapy. Whole-study findings and limits: Under photons, naive T cells and diversity fell while effector/memory populations rose. Survival link was tested only in deceased patients; proton benefit remains a possibility. Larger post-nadir TCR diversity loss correlated inversely with survival in deceased patients. After lymphocyte nadir, photon-treated repertoires showed oligoclonal expansion, especially CD8+ Temra.

The CDR3 is 16 residues long. Per germline, CDR1 MNHEY and CDR2 SMNVEV (reference sequence). J was trimmed by 4 bases and V by 5 bases; bases with no gene match: 13. The chain recombines TRBV27 with TRBJ2-7, with 8 bases lining up with TRBD2. This clonotype originated in a woman in her fifties or sixties with pancreatic cancer. This specimen consisted of peripheral blood, obtained from a patient treated with photon-based radiotherapy. The CDR3 DNA sequence: TGTGCCAGCAGTCCGGTTGGAAGCGGGAGTGTATACGAGCAGTACTTC. Residues: CASSPVGSGSVYEQYF.